This passage covers 17 T cell receptor beta chains from one sample sequenced in a study of cytomegalovirus exposure and HLA in healthy donors. PCR involved 60 Vbeta and 13 Jbeta primers. Generated by immunoSEQ multiplex PCR, the TCRdb table keeps only in-frame clones and is missing some. The table lists about 120,000 clones, 8.5% to 9% of them singletons. Sample: PBMCs. These receptors came from a woman between 35 and 50 years old in good health and CMV-seropositive.

This chain links TRBV5-1 with TRBJ2-3, with 9 bases matching TRBD2. Unmatched junction bases numbered 11, after V lost 4 bases and J lost 8 bases. The CDR3 covers 15 residues. Germline V gene sequence: CDR1 SGHRS, CDR2 YFSETQ. As DNA, the CDR3 is TGCGCCAGCAGCCTCGTGGTCGCTAGCGGGGCTACGCAGTATTTT. It translates to CASSLVVASGATQYF.

The rearrangement uses TRBV10-1 and TRBJ2-1; 8 bases line up with TRBD2. This CDR3 has 13 residues. Germline lookup yields CDR1 WNHNN and CDR2 SYGVQD (reference sequence). Losses at the gene ends were 6 bases for V and 14 bases for J; bases not matched to a gene: 12. CDR3 protein: CASSPGGADFKFF. CDR3 DNA sequence: TGCGCCAGCAGCCCCGGGGGGGCGGATTTCAAGTTCTTC.

This clone was counted only a few times. This chain joins TRBV15 and TRBJ2-1; the match to TRBD2 covers 7 bases. Germline V gives CDR1 LNHNV, CDR2 YYDKDF (reference sequence). The CDR3 loop spans 14 amino acids. V lost 3 bases, J lost 10 bases, and 9 bases stayed unmatched. The CDR3 here is CATSRGTNGAEQFF. Here the CDR3 DNA reads TGTGCCACCAGCAGGGGGACTAATGGGGCGGAGCAGTTCTTC.

This clone was seen a few times. The chain has TRBV10-3 and TRBJ1-6, with 10 bases identical to TRBD1. Unmatched junction bases numbered 0, after V lost 2 bases and J lost 5 bases. Germline V gene data show CDR1 as ENHRY and CDR2 as SYGVKD. This CDR3 is 15 amino acids long. The CDR3: CAISEGTGDNSPLHF. Written as DNA, the CDR3 is TGTGCCATCAGTGAGGGGACAGGGGATAATTCACCCCTCCACTTT.

A note on this clone: Distinct nucleotide sequences in the sample also encode this CDR3. The CDR3 DNA is TGCGCCAGCAGCCCCCGGGGGAGGGGAGGTAATTCACCCCTCCACTTT. This codes for CASSPRGRGGNSPLHF. The rearrangement uses TRBV5-1 and TRBJ1-6, with D possibly being TRBD1 (5 bases). The CDR3 loop spans 16 amino acids. V was cut by 4 bases and J by 6 bases, with 17 bases left in between. The germline CDR1 and CDR2 sequences are SGHRS and YFSETQ.

The V call is TRBV10-3, the J call TRBJ2-7, with a tentative D call TRBD1 (6 bases). Deletions cut 5 bases from V and 3 bases from J, with 11 bases between. CDR3 size: 13 residues. The germline V gene has CDR1 ENHRY and CDR2 SYGVKD. The CDR3 nucleotides are TGTGCCATCAGTAACAGGGATAACTACGAGCAGTACTTC. This translates into CAISNRDNYEQYF.

The V gene is TRBV19, the J gene TRBJ1-1; D gene uncertain. V was pared by 3 bases and J by 0 bases, with 5 bases between. Germline CDR1 and CDR2: LNHDA and SQIVND (reference sequence). The CDR3 loop spans 13 amino acids. CDR3 sequence: CASSINLNTEAFF. Here the CDR3 DNA reads TGTGCCAGTAGTATTAATCTGAACACTGAAGCTTTCTTT.

The V call is TRBV28, the J call TRBJ1-6; the D gene is possibly TRBD1 (6 bases). CDR1 and CDR2 from the germline V gene are MDHEN and SYDVKM. This CDR3 comprises 12 residues. The V end was cut by 8 bases, the J end by 7 bases, with 9 bases between. The CDR3 DNA sequence: TGTGCCAGCCGACAGGTGAATTCACCCCTCCACTTT. This gives the protein CASRQVNSPLHF.

Only a few counts were recorded for this clone. DNA for the CDR3: TGTGCCAGCAGCCGGGACAGCCGGGACTATGGCTACACCTTC. Its protein is CASSRDSRDYGYTF. The chain joins TRBV5-6 to TRBJ1-2, with 7 bases aligning to TRBD1. The germline gives CDR1 SGHDT, CDR2 YYEEEE. This CDR3 is built from 14 residues. After removal of 4 bases from V and 3 bases from J, the junction contained 6 bases not matched to a gene.

The table lists this clone with a few counts. The rearrangement uses TRBV7-2 and TRBJ2-1, with 11 bases aligning to TRBD2. CDR1 SGHTA and CDR2 FQGNSA come from the germline V gene. V shed 3 bases, J shed 10 bases, and the junction held 11 bases outside the gene matches. The CDR3 contains 16 residues. In nucleotides, the CDR3 is TGTGCCAGCAGCTTCCTACTAGCGGGGGCCTCGGGAGAGCAGTTCTTC. This codes for CASSFLLAGASGEQFF.

The chain uses TRBV15 and TRBJ2-7; 7 bases align to TRBD2. Germline V lookup: CDR1 LNHNV, CDR2 YYDKDF (reference sequence). V was clipped by 8 bases and J by 5 bases; unmatched bases: 6. There are 12 residues in the CDR3. CDR3: CATLSGEDEQYF. The CDR3 nucleotides are TGTGCCACCCTCAGCGGGGAAGACGAGCAGTACTTC.

This clone was seen only a few times. V and J are TRBV30 and TRBJ1-5; D is possibly TRBD1 (5 bases). CDR3 length equals 15 residues. The V and J ends lost 0 bases and 5 bases respectively, with 14 bases between them. Germline CDR1 GTSNPN, CDR2 SVGIG (reference sequence). CDR3 in amino acids: CAWSVPWGGDQPQHF. The CDR3 DNA reads TGTGCCTGGAGTGTACCCTGGGGGGGAGATCAGCCCCAGCATTTT.

The chain uses TRBV2 and TRBJ2-5; TRBD2 might be the D (5 bases). The J call may not be correct, given that the DNA end is closer to TRBJ2-7. The CDR3 has 12 residues. Germline CDR1 is SNHLY and CDR2 is FYNNEI. DNA for the CDR3: TGTGCCAGCAGCTGGACTGCTTTCGAGCAGTACTTC. Translating gives CASSWTAFEQYF.

This clone appeared a few times. This chain uses TRBV18 with TRBJ1-5; TRBD1 agrees at 7 bases. Germline V gives CDR1 KGHSH, CDR2 LQKENI. J lost 0 bases, V lost 6 bases, and 5 bases had no gene match. The CDR3 loop spans 15 amino acids. In DNA, the CDR3 is TGTGCCAGCTCCCAGGGACAGTATAGCAATCAGCCCCAGCATTTT. As protein: CASSQGQYSNQPQHF.

This clone showed up just a few times. V gene TRBV28 combines with J gene TRBJ1-4; no definite D call. This CDR3 is 11 amino acids long. V was shortened by 10 bases and J by 5 bases, with 8 bases between the two germline ends. Germline V gene sequence: CDR1 MDHEN, CDR2 SYDVKM. CDR3 nucleotides: TGTGCCACCCAATCAAATGAAAAACTGTTTTTT. Its protein is CATQSNEKLFF.

V and J are TRBV10-3 and TRBJ1-6; D remains ambiguous. The CDR3 loop spans 13 amino acids. V was pared by 5 bases and J by 10 bases, with 12 bases between. The germline gives CDR1 ENHRY, CDR2 SYGVKD. The CDR3, as DNA: TGTGCCATCAGTACCGGGAACGACTCACCCCTCCACTTT. It yields the protein CAISTGNDSPLHF.

This chain joins TRBV4-2 and TRBJ2-1; D perhaps matches TRBD2 (5 bases). Germline CDR1 is LGHNA and CDR2 is YNFKEQ. The CDR3 loop spans 17 amino acids. The germline V and J ends were trimmed by 4 bases and 2 bases, with 18 bases remaining between them. CDR3: CASSLAPDSPPYNEQFF. The CDR3 DNA follows: TGTGCCAGCAGCCTCGCGCCGGACTCCCCGCCCTACAATGAGCAGTTCTTC.